A selection of T cell receptor beta chains follows, all from one sample in a study of T cells in Graves' hyperthyroidism and ophthalmopathy. TCRdb ran MiXCR on the multiplex PCR reads and lists one entry per CDR3 protein. The table has about 640,000 distinct CDR3 sequences, approximately 15% seen once. Specimen: blood. These receptors originate from a woman in her forties or fifties with Graves' ophthalmopathy. Both conserved end residues are part of each CDR3. D genes are given only for firm matches. Expanded clones get a size class; other rows say once, few or many, or leave the size out.

j_call v_call d_call clone_size cdr3_nt cdr3_aa
TRBJ2-2 TRBV5-1 NA few TGCGCCAGCACAGACAAGTTAAACACCGGGGAGCTGTTTTTT CASTDKLNTGELFF
TRBJ2-5 TRBV5-1 NA many TGCGCCAGCAGCGAACAAGAAGAGACCCAGTACTTC CASSEQEETQYF
TRBJ2-7 TRBV6-1 TRBD1 NA TGTGCCAGCGGGGACAGGGGATTATCCTACGAGCAGTACTTC CASGDRGLSYEQYF
TRBJ2-3 TRBV28 NA NA TGTGCCAGCAGTTCGTTGGACAGCACCACAGATACGCAGTATTTT CASSSLDSTTDTQYF
TRBJ2-7 TRBV28 NA many TGTGCCAGCAGTTTAGATACGTCCTACGAGCAGTACTTC CASSLDTSYEQYF
TRBJ2-1 TRBV28 NA few TGTGCCAGCAGGGCGAGATCAGCGAGAACCTACAATGAGCAGTTCTTC CASRARSARTYNEQFF
TRBJ1-4 TRBV7-2 NA NA TGTGCCAGCAGCCAACCCGGGACCCGGGAAAAACTGTTTTTT CASSQPGTREKLFF
TRBJ2-7 TRBV11-3 TRBD2 many TGTGCCAGCAGCTTAATCGGGAGGGCCTACGAGCAGTACTTC CASSLIGRAYEQYF
TRBJ2-1 TRBV2 TRBD2 NA TGTGCCAGCAGTGATGCGAGCGGGAGGGCCTACAATGAGCAGTTCTTC CASSDASGRAYNEQFF
TRBJ2-2 TRBV2 NA NA TGTGCCAGCAGTGAAGCGGAACAGGGAGACACCGGGGAGCTGTTTTTT CASSEAEQGDTGELFF
TRBJ2-1 TRBV20-1 TRBD2 NA TGCAGTGCTACTCCTATGGCGGGAGAGTCCTACAATGAGCAGTTCTTC CSATPMAGESYNEQFF
TRBJ2-1 TRBV2 NA many TGTGCCAGCAGGCCCCAGAGTAGCGGAAGGGATGAGCAGTTCTTC CASRPQSSGRDEQFF
TRBJ1-2 TRBV7-6 TRBD1 few TGTGCCAGCAGCCTTGGGGGGTTCGGTACAGGGGGCCGGGACTATGGCTACACCTTC CASSLGGFGTGGRDYGYTF
TRBJ2-5 TRBV20-1 TRBD2 many TGCAGTGCAGACGAGCGGGAGGGGTACCAAGAGACCCAGTACTTC CSADEREGYQETQYF
TRBJ2-2 TRBV5-1 TRBD2 few TGCGCCAGCAGCCCGGGACTAGCCCCCACCGGGGAGCTGTTTTTT CASSPGLAPTGELFF
TRBJ2-3 TRBV20-1 NA few TGCAGTGCTAGAGATCTGGGGGTTAGCACAGATACGCAGTATTTT CSARDLGVSTDTQYF
TRBJ2-1 TRBV6-2/TRBV6-3 NA NA TGTGCCAGCAGAACAGGTTCCTCAGGACCATACAATGAGCAGTTCTTC CASRTGSSGPYNEQFF
TRBJ2-2 TRBV28 TRBD2 many TGTGCCAGCAGTTTGGTGGGAGGGGCCTTTGAAAACACCGGGGAGCTGTTTTTT CASSLVGGAFENTGELFF
TRBJ2-3 TRBV2 NA many TGTGCCAGCATCCGGAGCGGAGCCCGCACAGATACGCAGTATTTT CASIRSGARTDTQYF
TRBJ2-7 TRBV20-1 NA many TGCAGTGCTAGCGCAATCTCCTACGAGCAGTACTTC CSASAISYEQYF
TRBJ1-1 TRBV12-3/TRBV12-4 NA NA TGTGCCAGCACCACTCGGGGGGGCGTATTAGGGAACACTGAAGCTTTCTTT CASTTRGGVLGNTEAFF
TRBJ2-1 TRBV7-9 TRBD2 many TGTGCCAGCACCCACCGGACTAGCGGGAGGCGGGGTGAGCAGTTCTTC CASTHRTSGRRGEQFF
TRBJ2-1 TRBV24-1 TRBD2 few TGTGCCACCAGTGACTTAGCGGGATCCTCCTACAATGAGCAGTTCTTC CATSDLAGSSYNEQFF
TRBJ1-2 TRBV30 NA many TGTGCCTGGATCCGGGACACAGGCTATGGCTACACCTTC CAWIRDTGYGYTF
TRBJ2-1 TRBV6-1 TRBD2 NA TGTGCCAGCAGTCCACCGACTAGCGGGAGGGTAAACTACAATGAGCAGTTCTTC CASSPPTSGRVNYNEQFF
TRBJ2-1 TRBV5-8 NA NA TGTGCCAGCAGCTTGGGTGTGGGAGGTTTAGGGAATGAGCAGTTCTTC CASSLGVGGLGNEQFF
TRBJ2-5 TRBV7-9 TRBD2 few TGTGCCAGCAGCTTAGCGAGTGGCGGGAGAAGTATGAAGACCCAGTACTTC CASSLASGGRSMKTQYF
TRBJ1-5 TRBV28 NA many TGTGCCAGCAGGGTTAGGGGGGAAGGCAATCAGCCCCAGCATTTT CASRVRGEGNQPQHF
TRBJ2-7 TRBV6-2/TRBV6-3 TRBD2 few TGTGCCAGCAGCGACCTAGGGACTAGCGGTGCGTACGAGCAGTACTTC CASSDLGTSGAYEQYF
TRBJ2-1 TRBV24-1 NA many TGTGCCACCAGTGATTTGATACAGGGCTTCAATGAGCAGTTCTTC CATSDLIQGFNEQFF
TRBJ2-7 TRBV4-1 TRBD1 NA TGCGCCAGCAGCCATTGGACAGGGCGTTCGGGGGAGCAGTACTTC CASSHWTGRSGEQYF
TRBJ2-3 TRBV24-1 NA NA TGTGCCACCAGTGATTTAGACGGCTGGGGCCGAACAGATACGCAGTATTTT CATSDLDGWGRTDTQYF
TRBJ1-5 TRBV7-2 NA many TGTGCCAGCAGTTCAGAGACGGGTAATCAGCCCCAGCATTTT CASSSETGNQPQHF
TRBJ2-1 TRBV4-2 TRBD2 NA TGTGCCAGCAGCCAAAATACGGGAGGGAATGAGCAGTTCTTC CASSQNTGGNEQFF
TRBJ2-1 TRBV6-1 TRBD1 few TGTGCCAGCAGTCGTACCGGGACAGGGGGTTATAATGAGCAGTTCTTC CASSRTGTGGYNEQFF
TRBJ2-5 TRBV7-2 TRBD2 many TGTGCCAGCAGCTTTCTCGCGGGAGGGTTCCAAGAGACCCAGTACTTC CASSFLAGGFQETQYF
TRBJ1-1 TRBV27 NA NA TGTGCCAGCAGTTTATCCAGGGGACCAAACACTGAAGCTTTCTTT CASSLSRGPNTEAFF
TRBJ1-2 TRBV27 NA many TGTGCCAGCAGTGACCCCGGATCCGCTAACTATGGCTACACCTTC CASSDPGSANYGYTF
TRBJ2-1 TRBV5-4 NA many TGTGCCAGCAGCTTGGGCCTAGCGCTGAACAATGAGCAGTTCTTC CASSLGLALNNEQFF
TRBJ2-1 TRBV6-2/TRBV6-3 NA many TGTGCCAGCAGTTACTCGAATCTGGCGTTGACGTACAATGAGCAGTTCTTC CASSYSNLALTYNEQFF
TRBJ2-7 TRBV29-1 TRBD1 many TGCAGCGTTGGTTCAGGGGGACCCTACGAGCAGTACTTC CSVGSGGPYEQYF
TRBJ2-6 TRBV10-3 TRBD2 NA TGTGCCATCAGTGAGTCAAAAGTATCCGGTTGGGCTAGCGGGATAACTGGGGCCAACGTCCTGACTTTC CAISESKVSGWASGITGANVLTF
TRBJ1-1 TRBV11-3 TRBD1 many TGTGCCAGCAGGGGACAGGCCCTGAACACTGAAGCTTTCTTT CASRGQALNTEAFF
TRBJ2-1 TRBV12-3/TRBV12-4 TRBD1 NA TGTGCCAGCACCCCGGGACAGGGGGTCGGTGAGCAGTTCTTC CASTPGQGVGEQFF
TRBJ2-3 TRBV5-1 TRBD2 few TGCGCCAGCAGCTTTGGTGCGGGAGTTGGGGCAGATACGCAGTATTTT CASSFGAGVGADTQYF
TRBJ1-6 TRBV7-3 NA few TGTGCCAGCAGCGAACAAAGGCCGAATTCACCCCCCCACTTT CASSEQRPNSPPHF